These 10 T cell receptor beta chains were all obtained from the same sample, sequenced in a study of shared clonotypes between healthy human individuals. Using immunoSEQ multiplex PCR, the repertoire was profiled, and TCRdb retains in-frame clones only, with some absent. This table holds about 2,500,000 clones, approximately 92% found once. The material sequenced was naive CD4+ T cells sorted from blood. Subset in this sample: CD45RA+ positively selected. The receptors derive from a man younger than 30 in good health.

The V gene is TRBV30, the J gene TRBJ2-1; D not certain. Germline V CDR1 and CDR2: GTSNPN, SVGIG (reference sequence). The V end was cut by 2 bases, the J end by 0 bases, with 11 bases between. This CDR3 spans 15 amino acids. The CDR3 sequence is CAWSIWQSSYNEQFF. CDR3 nucleotides: TGTGCCTGGAGTATCTGGCAGAGCTCCTACAATGAGCAGTTCTTC. Together with reference TRBV30 and TRBJ2-1, the CDR3 gives the full variable domain: SQTIHQWPATLVQPVGSPLSLECTVEGTSNPNLYWYRQAAGRGLQLLFYSVGIGQISSEVPQNLSASRPQDRQFILSSKKLLLSDSGFYLCAWSIWQSSYNEQFFGPGTRLTVL.

This clone occurred once. The chain recombines TRBV7-2 with TRBJ1-1; D ambiguous. CDR1 is SGHTA and CDR2 is FQGNSA in the germline V gene. CDR3 length: 14 amino acids. V was trimmed by 1 base and J by 2 bases, leaving 8 bases between them. CDR3 coding DNA: TGTGCCAGCAGCTTAGATAACTCTAACACTGAAGCTTTCTTT. As protein: CASSLDNSNTEAFF.

The CDR3 DNA is TGCGCCAGCAGACCGGGACAATCTGGAAACACCATATATTTT. Translated: CASRPGQSGNTIYF. The J gene is TRBJ1-3, the V gene TRBV10-2; TRBD1 is a possible D gene (6 bases). CDR3 length: 14 residues. V was trimmed by 6 bases and J by 1 base, leaving 10 bases between them. The germline V gene has CDR1 WSHSY and CDR2 SAAADI.

The chain joins TRBV5-1 to TRBJ1-4; TRBD1 aligns across 7 bases. V trimming: 4 bases; J trimming: 0 bases; junction bases outside the gene matches: 6. Germline assignment: CDR1 SGHRS and CDR2 YFSETQ. The CDR3 runs 16 residues. CDR3 nucleotide sequence: TGCGCCAGCAGCGTTGAAGGGACAGCAACTAATGAAAAACTGTTTTTT. Translation: CASSVEGTATNEKLFF.

The chain couples TRBV4-1 to TRBJ2-5; a weak D match, TRBD1 (5 bases). The V and J ends lost 2 bases and 1 base respectively, with 14 bases between them. CDR1 and CDR2 (germline): MGHRA, YSYEKL. This CDR3 region has 16 residues. This CDR3 is CASSQRVVGAQETQYF. CDR3 coding DNA: TGCGCCAGCAGCCAAAGAGTAGTTGGGGCCCAAGAGACCCAGTACTTC.

The chain employs TRBV4-1 and TRBJ2-5; 9 nucleotides line up with TRBD2. The J call may be wrong; the DNA end is better matched by TRBJ2-7. Looked up from germline, CDR1 is MGHRA and CDR2 is YSYEKL. CDR3 length: 17 residues. CDR3 nucleotides: TGCGCCAGCAGCCCCAGCCTTTCTAGCGGGAATAAGTACGAGCAGTACTTC. This codes for CASSPSLSSGNKYEQYF.

The chain carries TRBV11-2 and TRBJ2-2; D is uncertain. This CDR3 comprises 13 residues. Trimming stripped 1 base from V and 4 bases from J, with 4 bases between. The V gene's germline CDR1 is SGHAT and CDR2 FQNNGV. CDR3 in amino acids: CASSLVVTGELFF. DNA for the CDR3: TGTGCCAGCAGCTTAGTCGTCACCGGGGAGCTGTTTTTT.

The count of this clone is one. The same CDR3 is also encoded by other DNA sequences in this sample. The V gene is TRBV15, the J gene TRBJ1-1; no definite D call. The CDR3 length is 13 residues. Germline assignment: CDR1 LNHNV and CDR2 YYDKDF (reference sequence). The V end lost 0 bases, the J end lost 0 bases, and 2 bases lay between the germline ends. The chain's CDR3 is CATSRDMNTEAFF. CDR3 sequence (DNA): TGTGCCACCAGCAGAGATATGAACACTGAAGCTTTCTTT.

The V and J genes are TRBV18 and TRBJ1-1; TRBD1 matches 8 bases. V lost 4 bases to trimming and J lost 3 bases; unmatched junction nucleotides: 10. CDR1 and CDR2 (germline): KGHSH, LQKENI. The CDR3 loop spans 16 amino acids. The CDR3 region has the DNA TGTGCCAGCTCACGGTCAACAGGGGGGAGAGACACTGAAGCTTTCTTT. As protein: CASSRSTGGRDTEAFF.

The chain combines TRBV5-4 with TRBJ2-1; D might be TRBD1 (6 bases). The CDR3 spans 14 residues. Germline assignment: CDR1 SGHNT and CDR2 YYREEE (reference sequence). Trimming took 4 bases from V and 4 from J, leaving 12 bases between them. For the CDR3, the DNA is TGTGCCAGCAGCGCCTCTAGGGGGTACAATGAGCAGTTCTTC. Its protein is CASSASRGYNEQFF.